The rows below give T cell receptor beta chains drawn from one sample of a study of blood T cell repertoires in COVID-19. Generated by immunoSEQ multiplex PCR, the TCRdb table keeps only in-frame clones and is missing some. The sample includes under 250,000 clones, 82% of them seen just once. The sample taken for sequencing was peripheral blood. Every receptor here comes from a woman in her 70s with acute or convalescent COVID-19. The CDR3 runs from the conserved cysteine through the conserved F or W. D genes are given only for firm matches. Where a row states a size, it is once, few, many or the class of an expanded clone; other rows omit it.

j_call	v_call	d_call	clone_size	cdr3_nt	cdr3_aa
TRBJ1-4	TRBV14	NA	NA	TGTGCCAGCAGCCGGAGCGGTGAAAAACTGTTTTTT	CASSRSGEKLFF
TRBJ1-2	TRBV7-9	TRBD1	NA	TGTGCCAGCAGCTTACGGAGACAGGGGACCTATGGCTACACCTTC	CASSLRRQGTYGYTF
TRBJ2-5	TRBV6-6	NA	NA	TGTGCCAGCAGTCCATATCAGTCGGTGAGGGAGACCCAGTACTTC	CASSPYQSVRETQYF
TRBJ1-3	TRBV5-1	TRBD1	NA	TGCGCCAGCAGTCCGACAGGGGGCTCGGATGGAAACACCATATATTTT	CASSPTGGSDGNTIYF
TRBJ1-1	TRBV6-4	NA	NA	TGTGCCAGCAGTGCAAGTCAGGGCTTAACTGAAGCTTTCTTT	CASSASQGLTEAFF
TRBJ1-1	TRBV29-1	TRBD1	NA	TGCAGCGCCGGGACAGGGTCGAACACTGAAGCTTTCTTT	CSAGTGSNTEAFF
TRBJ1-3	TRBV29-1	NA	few	TGCAGCGTTGCGGTCCAGGTAGCTGGAAACACCATATATTTT	CSVAVQVAGNTIYF
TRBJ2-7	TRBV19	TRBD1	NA	TGTGCCAGTAGTATACGGGACAGATACTACGAGCAGTACTTC	CASSIRDRYYEQYF
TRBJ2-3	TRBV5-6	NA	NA	TGTGCCAGCAGCTTGTTCAACAGGCTCATCGACGGTGATACGCAGTATTTT	CASSLFNRLIDGDTQYF
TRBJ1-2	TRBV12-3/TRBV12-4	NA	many	TGTGCCAGCAGGGAACAGGTGTCCGATGGCTACACCTTC	CASREQVSDGYTF
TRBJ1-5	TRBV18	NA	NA	TGTGCCAGCTCACCTACGGGTCAGCCCCAGCATTTT	CASSPTGQPQHF
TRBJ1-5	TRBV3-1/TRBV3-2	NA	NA	TGTGCCAGCAGCCAAAGGGGGACACTTTATAGCAATCAGCCCCAGCATTTT	CASSQRGTLYSNQPQHF
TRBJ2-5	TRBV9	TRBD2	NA	TGTGCCAGCAGCGTAAGGCTAGCGGGGGAGGAGACCCAGTACTTC	CASSVRLAGEETQYF
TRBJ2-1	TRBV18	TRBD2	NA	TGTGCCAGCACCTCGACTAGCGGGGGTAGAAATGAGCAGTTCTTC	CASTSTSGGRNEQFF
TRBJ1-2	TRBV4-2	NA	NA	TGTGCCAGCAGCCAAGAGATTTTTGGGCCGTTAACGGGCTACACCTTC	CASSQEIFGPLTGYTF
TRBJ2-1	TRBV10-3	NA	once	TGTGCCATCAGTGATTACAGCGGGCTATACAATGAGCAGTTCTTC	CAISDYSGLYNEQFF
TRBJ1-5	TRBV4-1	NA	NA	TGCGCCAGCAGCCAAGGTGACAGGAGCGAGCCCCAGCATTTT	CASSQGDRSEPQHF
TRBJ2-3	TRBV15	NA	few	TGTGCCACCAGCATAAGACAGGACCCCTCTGGAGATACGCAGTATTTT	CATSIRQDPSGDTQYF
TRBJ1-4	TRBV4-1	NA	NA	TGCGCCAGCAGCCAAGATGGTACCCTAAACGAAAAACTGTTTTTT	CASSQDGTLNEKLFF
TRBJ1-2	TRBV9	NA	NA	TGTGCCAGCAGCCCCCGACAGTCCTCTAACTATGGCTACACCTTC	CASSPRQSSNYGYTF
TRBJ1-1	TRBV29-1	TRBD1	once	TGCAGCGCCTGGGGCAGGGGGACCACTGAAGCTTTCTTT	CSAWGRGTTEAFF
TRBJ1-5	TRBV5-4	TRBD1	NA	TGTGCCAGCAGTTCCGGGACAGGGGTCAATCAGCCCCAGCATTTT	CASSSGTGVNQPQHF
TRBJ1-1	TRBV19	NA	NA	TGTGCCAGTACCCAGCAGACTTTGAACACTGAAGCTTTCTTT	CASTQQTLNTEAFF
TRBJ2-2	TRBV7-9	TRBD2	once	TGTGCCAGCAGCTTAGCAACTAGCGGGGGCACCGGGGAGCTGTTTTTT	CASSLATSGGTGELFF
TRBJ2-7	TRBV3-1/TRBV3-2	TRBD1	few	TGTGCCAGCAGCCAAGACGACGGGACAGACTTCTACGAGCAGTACTTC	CASSQDDGTDFYEQYF
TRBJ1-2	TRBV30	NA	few	TGTGCCTGGGAACGGACACCCAACTATGGCTACACCTTC	CAWERTPNYGYTF
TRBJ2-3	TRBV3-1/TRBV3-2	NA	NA	TGTGCCAGCAGCCAAGAGTCATATACGCAGTATTTT	CASSQESYTQYF
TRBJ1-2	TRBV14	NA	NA	TGTGCCAGCAGTCGACAGGCGTATGGCTACACCTTC	CASSRQAYGYTF
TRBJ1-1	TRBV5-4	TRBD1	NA	TGTGCCAGCAGCTCGGAGGACAGGGCTTTGAACACTGAAGCTTTCTTT	CASSSEDRALNTEAFF
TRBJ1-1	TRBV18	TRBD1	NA	TGTGCCAGCTCACCTTTCGGACAGGGGCGGTTTTTAACTGAAGCTTTCTTT	CASSPFGQGRFLTEAFF
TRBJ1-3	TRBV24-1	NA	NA	TGTGCCACCAGTGACCCATCTAGGGGAAACACCATATATTTT	CATSDPSRGNTIYF
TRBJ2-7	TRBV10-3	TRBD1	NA	TGTGCCATCAGTCGGGACAGCGCCTACGAGCAGTACTTC	CAISRDSAYEQYF
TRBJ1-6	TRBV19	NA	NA	TGTGCCAGTACTCCCCGGCAGGTCAACCCCTATAATTCACCCCTCCACTTT	CASTPRQVNPYNSPLHF
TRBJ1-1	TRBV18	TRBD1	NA	TGTGCCAGCTCACCACCCCTGACAGGGAGAAGAGTCACTGAAGCTTTCTTT	CASSPPLTGRRVTEAFF
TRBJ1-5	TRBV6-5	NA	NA	TGTGCCAGCAGTTCCCTAGGAGGTGTCGATCAGCCCCAGCATTTT	CASSSLGGVDQPQHF
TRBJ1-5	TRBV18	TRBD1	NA	TGTGCCAGCCGACAGGGCCCAGGCAATCAGCCCCAGCATTTT	CASRQGPGNQPQHF
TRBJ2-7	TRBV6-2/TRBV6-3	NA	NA	TGTGCCAGCAGCTACTCGGCCACTCCAGGGCAGTACTTC	CASSYSATPGQYF
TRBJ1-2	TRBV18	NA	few	TGTGCCAGCTCACCAGGACAGTCTCAGGTCGGCTACACCTTC	CASSPGQSQVGYTF
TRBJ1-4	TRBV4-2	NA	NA	TGTGCCAGCAGCCAAGTATATCGGGGACCCGGGGGAAATGAAAAACTGTTTTTT	CASSQVYRGPGGNEKLFF
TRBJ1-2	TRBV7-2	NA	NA	TGTGCCAGCAACCCCCTGGACAGTTTCCATGGCTACACCTTC	CASNPLDSFHGYTF
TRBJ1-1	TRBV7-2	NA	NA	TGTGCCAGCAGCCCCAGGAGGGGTTTAATGAACACTGAAGCTTTCTTT	CASSPRRGLMNTEAFF
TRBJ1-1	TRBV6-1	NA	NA	TGTGCCAGCAGTGAAATCCCGACAGCGAACACTGAAGCTTTCTTT	CASSEIPTANTEAFF
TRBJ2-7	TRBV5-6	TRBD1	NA	TGTGCCAGCATGCGGACAGGGGGCTACGAGCAGTACTTC	CASMRTGGYEQYF
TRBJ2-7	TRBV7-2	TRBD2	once	TGTGCCAGCAGCTTAGGGAGGCGGGGGTACGAGCAGTACTTC	CASSLGRRGYEQYF
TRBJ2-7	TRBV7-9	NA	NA	TGTGCCAGCAGCTTACCTAAGACAGGTTGGCCCACCTACGAGCAGTACTTC	CASSLPKTGWPTYEQYF
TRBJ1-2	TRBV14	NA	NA	TGTGCCAGCAGCCAAGATCTTTCCGGGTTTGGCTACACCTTC	CASSQDLSGFGYTF
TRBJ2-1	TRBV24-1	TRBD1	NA	TGTGCCACCAGTGATTCCCCACCGGACAGGAATGAGCAGTTCTTC	CATSDSPPDRNEQFF
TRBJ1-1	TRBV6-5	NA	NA	TGTGCCAGCAGTTACAACGGTGAAGCTTTCTTT	CASSYNGEAFF
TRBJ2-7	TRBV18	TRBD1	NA	TGTGCCAGCTCACCCGCGACAGGGGTTGGCTACGAGCAGTACTTC	CASSPATGVGYEQYF
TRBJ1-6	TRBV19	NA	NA	TGTGCCAGTAGTATTGGTCAGAATAATTCACCCCTCCACTTT	CASSIGQNNSPLHF